This TCR beta chain was recovered during a study of T cells in Graves' hyperthyroidism and ophthalmopathy. Overall study findings and caveats: Most thyroid clonotypes expanded above 0.001 were also detected in blood.

Patients affected by ophthalmopathy presented a Clinical Activity Score of at least 3, a NOSPECS grade of at least 4, and disease duration below 3 months. Orbital computed tomography and thyroid ultrasound, together with serum TRAb and thyroxine and clinical symptoms, were used for diagnoses. The CDR3 has 14 amino acids. Germline CDR1 is KGHSH and CDR2 is LQKENI. With 4 bases removed from V and 0 bases from J, the gap between germline ends came to 9 bases. This clonotype was found many times. What it recognizes is unknown. Amplification targeted TCR beta CDR3 regions from RNA transcripts. The HTBI primer set was used in a first-round RT-PCR of the TCR CDR3. In TCRdb, the multiplex PCR reads were re-called with MiXCR into one record per CDR3 protein. The sample has roughly 290,000 distinct CDR3 sequences, about a sixth seen once.

The sequence came from an older woman with Graves' ophthalmopathy. Sequencing was performed on blood. The V and J genes are TRBV18 and TRBJ1-1; no clear D gene. The CDR3 DNA reads TGTGCCAGCTCACTAAACCCCATGAACACTGAAGCTTTCTTT. Residues: CASSLNPMNTEAFF.